The T cell receptor beta chain under discussion was sequenced for a study of radiation and T cells in renal cell carcinoma. Whole-study context: Nephrectomy followed 15 Gy stereotactic body radiation by 4 weeks.

Some clones are missing from TCRdb's copy, which holds only in-frame ones; the method was immunoSEQ multiplex PCR. The sample consists of some 100,000 clones, 65% to 85% of them appearing once. With regard to this clone: The antigen is undetermined.

This CDR3 contains 15 residues. Germline CDR1 and CDR2: KGHSH and LQKENI. Germline trimming cut 2 bases from V and 0 bases from J; bases unmatched to any gene: 2. The study's findings and limits: From baseline, blood top tumor clonotypes peaked at 2 weeks post-radiation.

As for time point: baseline pretreatment blood. Treatment in this sample: 15 Gy SBRT to primary tumor, nephrectomy 4 weeks later. J is TRBJ2-7 and V is TRBV18, with 9 bases identical to TRBD1. This TCR was recovered from a man aged 55 to 70 with renal cell carcinoma. The source was blood, collected from a patient whose treatment included radiotherapy and nephrectomy. CDR3 sequence: CASSPGTGRSYEQYF. The CDR3 coding sequence is TGTGCCAGCTCACCAGGGACAGGGCGCTCCTACGAGCAGTACTTC. The entire variable domain, with the rest obtained from reference TRBV18 and TRBJ2-7, is as follows: NAGVMQNPRHLVRRRGQEARLRCSPMKGHSHVYWYRQLPEEGLKFMVYLQKENIIDESGMPKERFSAEFPKEGPSILRIQQVVRGDSAAYFCASSPGTGRSYEQYFGPGTRLTVT.